The 15 T cell receptor beta chains presented below share a single source sample, sequenced in a study of blood T cell repertoires in COVID-19. Method: immunoSEQ multiplex PCR; TCRdb's copy keeps in-frame clones and lacks some. The sample has some 50,000 clones, 88% seen once. The source material was peripheral blood. Receptor source: a human donor in a cohort sampled during active COVID-19.

This sequence joins TRBV6-5 and TRBJ2-6, with TRBD1 identical over 8 bases. Germline V gene data show CDR1 as MNHEY and CDR2 as SVGAGI. Germline trimming cut 6 bases from V and 2 bases from J; bases unmatched to any gene: 3. This CDR3 spans 15 amino acids. CDR3 DNA sequence: TGTGCCAGCAGCTCAGGGGGCGCTGGGGCCAACGTCCTGACTTTC. Residues: CASSSGGAGANVLTF.

There are a few counts of this clone. V is TRBV2 and J is TRBJ2-6, with D unresolved. Germline-derived CDR1 and CDR2 are SNHLY and FYNNEI. CDR3 length equals 17 residues. V lost 2 bases to trimming and J lost 2 bases, with 13 bases between them. CDR3 nucleotide sequence: TGTGCCAGCAGTGAACGGCAGGTCGGAACTGGGGCCAACGTCCTGACTTTC. It encodes CASSERQVGTGANVLTF.

This clone was seen only once. V usage is TRBV10-2 and J usage is TRBJ2-1; D possibly corresponds to TRBD2 (6 bases). From germline, CDR1 is WSHSY and CDR2 SAAADI. V lost 3 bases and J lost 7, with 16 bases in between. The CDR3 runs 15 residues. CDR3 loop: CASSDEAGLRNEQFF. CDR3 coding DNA: TGCGCCAGCAGTGATGAAGCGGGCCTTCGGAATGAGCAGTTCTTC.

The rearrangement uses TRBV30 and TRBJ2-2, with D unresolved. Germline V CDR1 and CDR2: GTSNPN, SVGIG (reference sequence). With 2 bases removed from V and 7 bases from J, the gap between germline ends came to 5 bases. The CDR3 extends over 11 amino acids. CDR3 region: CAWSFYGELFF. As DNA, the CDR3 is TGTGCCTGGAGTTTTTACGGGGAGCTGTTTTTT.

The CDR3, as DNA: TGTGCCAGCAGCGTCAGGGCGGAATCCTCACCCCTCCACTTT. Amino acids: CASSVRAESSPLHF. The gene calls are TRBV9 and TRBJ1-6; weak D call: TRBD1 (5 bases). The CDR3 has 14 amino acids. Germline V gene sequence: CDR1 SGDLS, CDR2 YYNGEE. Trimming pared 2 bases from V and 10 bases from J, leaving 13 bases between.

The J gene is TRBJ1-2, the V gene TRBV19; D unclear. Germline V gene sequence: CDR1 LNHDA, CDR2 SQIVND (reference sequence). The CDR3 has 13 residues. Trimming pared 0 bases from V and 4 bases from J, leaving 6 bases between. CDR3 nucleotide sequence: TGTGCCAGTAGTATAGACGCGAGCTATGGCTACACCTTC. This translates into CASSIDASYGYTF.

CDR3 coding DNA: TGTGCCAGCTCACCCACCCTAGCGGGCCGGACCTACGAGCAGTACTTC. This encodes CASSPTLAGRTYEQYF. The chain couples TRBV18 to TRBJ2-7, with 8 positions matching TRBD2. The CDR3 is 16 amino acids. The V segment lost 3 bases and the J segment 2 bases; nucleotides outside the gene matches: 9. Germline CDR1 and CDR2: KGHSH and LQKENI.

This clone was detected only once. The V gene is TRBV3-1 (or the pseudogene TRBV3-2), the J gene TRBJ2-5, with 10 bases aligning to TRBD2. Germline V gene lookup returns CDR1 LGHDT and CDR2 YNNKEL (reference sequence). This CDR3 comprises 16 residues. J was trimmed by 5 bases and V by 3 bases; bases with no gene match: 9. The CDR3 nucleotides read TGTGCCAGCAGCCACCCTATAGCGGGAGGCAGGGAGACCCAGTACTTC. Translated, it gives CASSHPIAGGRETQYF.

This chain connects TRBV6-9 to TRBJ2-3, with no clear D. This CDR3 contains 12 residues. Trimming removed 0 bases at V and 8 bases at J, with 6 bases between. The germline V gene encodes CDR1 MNHGY and CDR2 SVAAGI. CDR3 DNA sequence: TGTGCCAGCAGTTATTCTCTAGGTACGCAGTATTTT. Translation gives CASSYSLGTQYF.

The chain links TRBV6-5 to TRBJ2-1; D uncertain. The germline gives CDR1 MNHEY, CDR2 SVGAGI. V was trimmed by 10 bases and J by 0 bases, leaving 10 bases between them. This CDR3 has 13 amino acids. In nucleotides, the CDR3 is TGTGCCACGAGAACGGGCTCCTACAATGAGCAGTTCTTC. Translation gives CATRTGSYNEQFF.

This clone was counted a single time. The chain employs TRBV18 and TRBJ2-3, with TRBD1 identical over 7 bases. The trim removed 4 bases at V and 0 bases at J, leaving 4 bases unmatched. CDR1 KGHSH and CDR2 LQKENI come from the germline V gene. This CDR3 spans 15 amino acids. CDR3 in amino acids: CASSQATGSTDTQYF. CDR3 in DNA: TGTGCCAGCTCACAAGCGACAGGGAGCACAGATACGCAGTATTTT.

The V gene is TRBV25-1, the J gene TRBJ2-1; TRBD2 agrees at 7 bases. V trimming: 4 bases; J trimming: 5 bases; junction bases outside the gene matches: 8. CDR3 length equals 15 residues. The germline V gene encodes CDR1 MGHDK and CDR2 SYGVNS. CDR3 nucleotides: TGTGCCAGCAGTGTATGGTCAGCGGGGCACAATGAGCAGTTCTTC. Its protein product is CASSVWSAGHNEQFF. Full variable domain (rest looked up from reference TRBV25-1 and TRBJ2-1): EADIYQTPRYLVIGTGKKITLECSQTMGHDKMYWYQQDPGMELHLIHYSYGVNSTEKGDLSSESTVSRIRTEHFPLTLESARPSHTSQYLCASSVWSAGHNEQFFGPGTRLTVL.

Note on this clone: The junction differs from germline at one of its ends, possibly a read error. The chain is built from TRBV12-3 or TRBV12-4 and TRBJ1-3; weak D call: TRBD1 (6 bases). This CDR3 is built from 13 residues. CDR3 DNA sequence: TGTGCCAGCAGTCCCCAGACAGGAAGCACCATATATTTT. It specifies CASSPQTGSTIYF.

The gene calls are TRBV11-2 and TRBJ2-7; 9 positions agree with TRBD1. Trimming cost V 5 bases and J 6 bases; bases outside gene matches: 5. This CDR3 has 13 residues. CDR1 is SGHAT, CDR2 FQNNGV, per germline. The DNA for the CDR3 is TGTGCCAGCAGCCCCGACAGGGGGGGCGAGCAGTACTTC. Amino acid sequence: CASSPDRGGEQYF.

This clone has just a few counts. The chain couples TRBV11-2 to TRBJ2-7; 7 bases match TRBD2. Germline V gene sequence: CDR1 SGHAT, CDR2 FQNNGV. J was trimmed by 5 bases and V by 0 bases; bases with no gene match: 7. This CDR3 is built from 15 residues. CDR3 DNA sequence: TGTGCCAGCAGCTTAGAAAGGCGGGAGTTCGACGAGCAGTACTTC. Its protein product is CASSLERREFDEQYF.